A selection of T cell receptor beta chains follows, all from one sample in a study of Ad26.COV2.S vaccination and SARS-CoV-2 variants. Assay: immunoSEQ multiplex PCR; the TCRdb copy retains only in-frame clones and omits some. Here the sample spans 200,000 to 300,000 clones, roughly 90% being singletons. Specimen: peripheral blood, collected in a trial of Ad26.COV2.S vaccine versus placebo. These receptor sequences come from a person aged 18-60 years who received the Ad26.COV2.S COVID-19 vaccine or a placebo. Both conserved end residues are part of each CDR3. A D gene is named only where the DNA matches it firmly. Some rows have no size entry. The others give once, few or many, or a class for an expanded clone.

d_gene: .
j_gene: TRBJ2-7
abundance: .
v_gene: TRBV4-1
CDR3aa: CASSQADYYSYEQYF
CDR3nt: TGCGCCAGCAGCCAAGCAGATTATTATTCCTACGAGCAGTACTTC

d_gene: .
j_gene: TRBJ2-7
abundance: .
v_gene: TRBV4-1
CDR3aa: CASSQEVSGVYEQYF
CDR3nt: TGCGCCAGCAGCCAAGAGGTTAGCGGAGTATACGAGCAGTACTTC

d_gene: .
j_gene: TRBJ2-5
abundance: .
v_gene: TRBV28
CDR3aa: CASRTGPPKDRGETQYF
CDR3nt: TGTGCCAGCAGGACCGGGCCGCCCAAAGACCGCGGGGAGACCCAGTACTTC

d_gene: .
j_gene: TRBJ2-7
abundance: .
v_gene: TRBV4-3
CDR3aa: CASSQGPSPSYEQYF
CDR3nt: TGCGCCAGCAGCCAAGGGCCGTCACCCTCCTACGAGCAGTACTTC

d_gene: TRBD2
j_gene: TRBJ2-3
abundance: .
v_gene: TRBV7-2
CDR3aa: CASSPSSGRLDTQYF
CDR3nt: TGTGCCAGCAGCCCCTCTAGCGGGAGATTAGATACGCAGTATTTT

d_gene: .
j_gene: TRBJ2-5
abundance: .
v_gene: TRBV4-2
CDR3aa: CASSQDPGSQETQYF
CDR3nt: TGTGCCAGCAGCCAAGATCCCGGCAGCCAAGAGACCCAGTACTTC

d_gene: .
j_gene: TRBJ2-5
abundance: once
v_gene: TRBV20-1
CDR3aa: CSASSYGARETQYF
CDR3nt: TGCAGTGCTAGTTCCTATGGCGCGCGGGAGACCCAGTACTTC

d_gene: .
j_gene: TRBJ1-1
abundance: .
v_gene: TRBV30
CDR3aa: CAWNRGKAEAFF
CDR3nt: TGTGCCTGGAATCGGGGGAAGGCTGAAGCTTTCTTT

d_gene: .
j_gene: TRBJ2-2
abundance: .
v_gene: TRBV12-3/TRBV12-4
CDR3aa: CAGRLVGTGELFF
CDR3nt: TGTGCTGGGAGGCTAGTTGGAACCGGGGAGCTGTTTTTT

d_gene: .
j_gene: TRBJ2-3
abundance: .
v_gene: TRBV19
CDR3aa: CASSVRDAGVYTQYF
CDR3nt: TGTGCCAGTAGTGTCCGGGACGCTGGGGTGTATACGCAGTATTTT

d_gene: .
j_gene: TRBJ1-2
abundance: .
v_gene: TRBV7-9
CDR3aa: CASSLAAAGAEGYTF
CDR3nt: TGTGCCAGCAGCTTAGCAGCGGCAGGGGCAGAAGGCTACACCTTC

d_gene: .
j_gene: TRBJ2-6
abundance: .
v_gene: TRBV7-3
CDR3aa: CASSTQDQISSGANVLTF
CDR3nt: TGTGCCAGCAGCACGCAGGACCAAATCTCCTCTGGGGCCAACGTCCTGACTTTC

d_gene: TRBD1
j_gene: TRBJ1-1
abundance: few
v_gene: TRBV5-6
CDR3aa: CASGAPGQGAKRTEAFF
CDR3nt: TGTGCCAGCGGGGCTCCGGGACAGGGGGCGAAGAGGACTGAAGCTTTCTTT

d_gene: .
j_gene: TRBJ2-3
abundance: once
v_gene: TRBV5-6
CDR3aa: CASSLKGRTDTQYF
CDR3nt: TGTGCCAGCAGCTTGAAGGGTAGGACAGATACGCAGTATTTT

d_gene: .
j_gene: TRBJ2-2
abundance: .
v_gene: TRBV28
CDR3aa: CATAVGGDTGELFF
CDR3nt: TGTGCCACTGCGGTAGGTGGAGACACCGGGGAGCTGTTTTTT

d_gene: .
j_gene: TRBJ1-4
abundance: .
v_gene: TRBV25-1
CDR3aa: CASSETRQWNEKLFF
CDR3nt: TGTGCCAGCAGTGAAACACGGCAGTGGAATGAAAAACTGTTTTTT

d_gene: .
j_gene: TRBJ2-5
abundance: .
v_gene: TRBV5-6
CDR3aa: CASSLVREGVRETQYF
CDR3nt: TGTGCCAGCAGCTTGGTTCGGGAAGGGGTAAGGGAGACCCAGTACTTC

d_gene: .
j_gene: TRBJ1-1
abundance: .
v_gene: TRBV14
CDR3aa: CASSQESGPLRSAFF
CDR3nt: TGTGCCAGCAGCCAAGAGTCCGGGCCGCTCAGGTCAGCTTTCTTT

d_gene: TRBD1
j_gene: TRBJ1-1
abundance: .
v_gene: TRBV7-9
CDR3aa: CASSSPRMTGSNTEAFF
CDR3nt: TGTGCCAGCAGCTCCCCCCGGATGACAGGGTCCAACACTGAAGCTTTCTTT

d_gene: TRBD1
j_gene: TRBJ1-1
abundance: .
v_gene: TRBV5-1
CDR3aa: CASSLGWDRGSMNTEAFF
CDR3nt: TGCGCCAGCAGCTTGGGATGGGACAGGGGGTCCATGAACACTGAAGCTTTCTTT

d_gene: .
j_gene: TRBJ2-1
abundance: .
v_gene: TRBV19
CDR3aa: CASSIGASSYNEQFF
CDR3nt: TGTGCCAGTAGTATAGGGGCGAGCTCCTACAATGAGCAGTTCTTC

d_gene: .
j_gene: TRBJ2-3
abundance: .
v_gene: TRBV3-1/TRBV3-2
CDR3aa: CASSQLAADTQYF
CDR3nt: TGTGCCAGCAGCCAGCTAGCAGCAGATACGCAGTATTTT

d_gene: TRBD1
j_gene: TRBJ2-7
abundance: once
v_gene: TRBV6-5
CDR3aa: CASTPGGSYEQYF
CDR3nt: TGTGCCAGCACACCAGGGGGTTCCTACGAGCAGTACTTC

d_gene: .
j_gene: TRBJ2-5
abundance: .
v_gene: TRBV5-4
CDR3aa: CASSLASEETQYF
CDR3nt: TGTGCCAGCAGCTTGGCTAGCGAAGAGACCCAGTACTTC

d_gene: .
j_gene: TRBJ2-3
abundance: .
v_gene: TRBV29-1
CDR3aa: CSVELSTDTQYF
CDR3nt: TGCAGCGTTGAATTATCCACAGATACGCAGTATTTT

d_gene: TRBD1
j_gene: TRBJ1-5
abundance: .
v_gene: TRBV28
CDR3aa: CASSRDRGGERNQPQHF
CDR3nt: TGTGCCAGCAGCCGGGACAGGGGAGGGGAGCGCAATCAGCCCCAGCATTTT

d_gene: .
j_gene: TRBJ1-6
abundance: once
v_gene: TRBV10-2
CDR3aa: CASSDNPGPSPLHF
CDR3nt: TGCGCCAGCAGTGACAATCCGGGCCCCTCACCCCTCCACTTT

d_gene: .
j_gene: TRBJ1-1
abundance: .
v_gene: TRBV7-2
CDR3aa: CASSFSGLTEAFF
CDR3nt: TGTGCCAGCAGCTTTAGCGGGCTCACTGAAGCTTTCTTT

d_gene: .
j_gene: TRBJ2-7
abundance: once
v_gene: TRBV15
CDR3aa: CATSVTGPPLYEQYF
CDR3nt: TGTGCCACCAGCGTTACAGGTCCTCCCCTTTACGAGCAGTACTTC

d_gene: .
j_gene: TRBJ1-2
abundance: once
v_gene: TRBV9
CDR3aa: CASTRFGQGFNYGYTF
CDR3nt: TGTGCCAGCACCCGTTTCGGGCAGGGGTTTAACTATGGCTACACCTTC

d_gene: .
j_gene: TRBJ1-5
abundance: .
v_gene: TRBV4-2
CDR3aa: CASSPQPGNQPQHF
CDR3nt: TGTGCCAGCAGCCCCCAACCCGGTAATCAGCCCCAGCATTTT

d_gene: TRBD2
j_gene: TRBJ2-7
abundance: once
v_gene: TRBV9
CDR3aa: CASSVDGGLGYEQYF
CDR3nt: TGTGCCAGCAGCGTAGACGGCGGACTAGGCTACGAGCAGTACTTC

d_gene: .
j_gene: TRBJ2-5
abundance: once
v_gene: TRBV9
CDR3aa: CASSASVGWETQYF
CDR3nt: TGTGCCAGCAGCGCTTCGGTGGGTTGGGAGACCCAGTACTTC

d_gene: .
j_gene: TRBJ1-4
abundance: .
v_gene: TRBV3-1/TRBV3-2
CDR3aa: CASSQDRGRWATNEKLFF
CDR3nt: TGTGCCAGCAGCCAAGATCGGGGCAGGTGGGCAACTAATGAAAAACTGTTTTTT

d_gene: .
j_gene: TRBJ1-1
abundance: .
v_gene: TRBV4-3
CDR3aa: CASSQSNTEAFF
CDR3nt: TGCGCCAGCAGCCAAAGTAACACTGAAGCTTTCTTT

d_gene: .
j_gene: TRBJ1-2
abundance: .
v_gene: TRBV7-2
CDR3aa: CASSLGQTYGYTF
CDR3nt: TGTGCCAGCAGCCTCGGGCAAACTTATGGCTACACCTTC

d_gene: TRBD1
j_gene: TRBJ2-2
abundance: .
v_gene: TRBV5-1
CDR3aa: CASSFRQGAGGELFF
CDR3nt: TGCGCCAGCAGCTTTCGACAGGGGGCCGGCGGGGAGCTGTTTTTT

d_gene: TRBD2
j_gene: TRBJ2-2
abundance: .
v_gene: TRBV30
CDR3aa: CAWSPWIAGGSGELFF
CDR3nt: TGTGCCTGGAGTCCCTGGATAGCGGGAGGATCCGGGGAGCTGTTTTTT

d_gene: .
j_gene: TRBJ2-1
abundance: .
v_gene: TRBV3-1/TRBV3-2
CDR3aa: CASSPTRGPAYNEQFF
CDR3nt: TGTGCCAGCAGCCCTACCAGGGGTCCAGCCTACAATGAGCAGTTCTTC

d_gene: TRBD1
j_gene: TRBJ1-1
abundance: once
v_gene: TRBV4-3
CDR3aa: CASSRRGQGNTEAFF
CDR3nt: TGCGCCAGCAGCCGACGGGGACAGGGGAACACTGAAGCTTTCTTT

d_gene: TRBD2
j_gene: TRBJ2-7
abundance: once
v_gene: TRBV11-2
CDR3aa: CASSQQRLAGGISYEQYF
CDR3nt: TGTGCCAGCAGCCAGCAAAGACTAGCGGGGGGTATTTCCTACGAGCAGTACTTC

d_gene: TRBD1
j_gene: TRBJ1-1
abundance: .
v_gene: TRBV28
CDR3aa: CASSHRGAAFF
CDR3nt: TGTGCCAGCAGTCACAGGGGTGCGGCTTTCTTT

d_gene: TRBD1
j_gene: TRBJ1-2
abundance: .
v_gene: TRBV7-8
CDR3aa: CASSLAGQGDYGYTF
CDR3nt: TGTGCCAGCAGCTTAGCGGGACAGGGGGACTATGGCTACACCTTC

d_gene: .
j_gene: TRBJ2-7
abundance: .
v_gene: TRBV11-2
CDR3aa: CASSLDRTSYEQYF
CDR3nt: TGTGCCAGCAGCTTAGACCGGACCTCCTACGAGCAGTACTTC